What follows are 12 T cell receptor beta chains derived from one specimen sequenced in a study of HIV-infected patients and healthy controls. All unsorted peripheral T cells were captured because whole blood was used without fractionation. cDNA was made from about 510 ng RNA using alpha and beta constant primers. Alpha and beta chain libraries were made separately by chain-specific third strand synthesis with multiplexing indices. TCRdb re-called the 5' RACE reads through MiXCR, storing one row per CDR3 protein. This table has 15,000 to 20,000 distinct CDR3 sequences, about 5% appearing once. The source material was blood. The receptors were sampled from an adult in good health.

In this sample, this clonotype is medium-sized (0.01 to 0.1%). The rearrangement links TRBV6-2 or TRBV6-3 to TRBJ1-2, with 9 bases identical to TRBD1. J was trimmed by 2 bases and V by 4 bases; bases with no gene match: 14. Looked up from germline, CDR1 is MNHEY and CDR2 is SVGEGT. This CDR3 has 18 residues. CDR3 protein: CASSSARFTDRGNYGYTF. CDR3 sequence (DNA): TGTGCCAGCAGTTCCGCCCGGTTTACGGACAGGGGAAACTATGGCTACACCTTC.

As to this clonotype: Given a much more abundant clone one base away, this may be a read error. The chain combines TRBV29-1 with TRBJ1-1, with 9 bases fitting TRBD1. There are 13 residues in the CDR3. The trim removed 6 bases at V and 7 bases at J, leaving 9 bases unmatched. Germline CDR1 SQVTM, CDR2 ANQGSEA. CDR3 nucleotide sequence: TGCAGCGTCTCAGGGACAGGGAATGGTGAAGCTTTCTTT. Residues: CSVSGTGNGEAFF.

This clonotype was recorded many times. V usage is TRBV6-6 and J usage is TRBJ2-3, with 7 bases that match TRBD1. V lost 5 bases and J lost 0; bases outside the gene matches: 2. CDR3 size: 14 residues. Looked up from germline, CDR1 is MNHNY and CDR2 is SVGAGI (reference sequence). The CDR3 reads CASSRTGSTDTQYF. The CDR3 DNA reads as TGTGCCAGCAGTCGGACAGGAAGCACAGATACGCAGTATTTT.

Ten or more counts support this clonotype. The CDR3 bases are TGTGCCAGCACCCGCACTAGGGGGGCAGCAGATACGCAGTATTTT. Translating it yields CASTRTRGAADTQYF. The rearrangement links TRBV13 to TRBJ2-3; D may correspond to TRBD1 or TRBD2 (6 bases each). Germline loops: CDR1 PRHDT, CDR2 FYEKMQ (reference sequence). V was shortened by 7 bases and J by 4 bases, with 18 bases between the two germline ends. CDR3 length: 15 residues.

Many counts were recorded for this clonotype. The V call is TRBV7-9, the J call TRBJ2-3; either TRBD1 or TRBD2 may fit D (5 bases each). In germline, CDR1 is SEHNR, CDR2 FQNEAQ (reference sequence). The CDR3 contains 16 residues. The ends were cut back, 1 base at V and 3 bases at J, with 14 bases in the middle. CDR3 sequence (DNA): TGTGCCAGCAGCTTAGGCCGGGACGGACCGACAGATACGCAGTATTTT. Amino acids: CASSLGRDGPTDTQYF.

This clonotype was observed many times. The gene calls are TRBV29-1 and TRBJ1-4; TRBD1 aligns across 9 bases. Germline-derived CDR1 and CDR2 are SQVTM and ANQGSEA. CDR3 length: 16 residues. Trimming at V came to 6 bases and at J to 7 bases, leaving 15 bases not matched to a gene. Here the CDR3 reads CSVLDRGGAHPEKLFF. Here the CDR3 DNA reads TGCAGCGTCTTGGACAGGGGAGGGGCACACCCTGAAAAACTGTTTTTT. The entire variable domain, with the rest obtained from reference TRBV29-1 and TRBJ1-4, is as follows: SAVISQKPSRDICQRGTSLTIQCQVDSQVTMMFWYRQQPGQSLTLIATANQGSEATYESGFVIDKFPISRPNLTFSTLTVSNMSPEDSSIYLCSVLDRGGAHPEKLFFGSGTQLSVL.

Many counts were recorded for this clonotype. The CDR3 sequence: CASAAGSRADTQYF. In DNA form, the CDR3 reads TGTGCTAGTGCGGCAGGGAGCAGAGCAGATACGCAGTATTTT. V gene TRBV12-5 combines with J gene TRBJ2-3; either TRBD1 or TRBD2 may supply D (5 bases each). Trimming removed 7 bases at V and 4 bases at J, with 15 bases between. CDR1 and CDR2 from the germline V gene are LGHNT and FRNRAP. This CDR3 has 14 residues.

This clonotype is judged medium-sized. J is TRBJ2-1 and V is TRBV12-3 or TRBV12-4; no firm D call. The CDR3 consists of 12 residues. The V and J ends lost 1 base and 8 bases respectively, with 6 bases between them. CDR3: CASSLEVDEQFF. Written as DNA, the CDR3 is TGTGCCAGCAGTTTAGAGGTGGATGAGCAGTTCTTC.

This clonotype occurred many times. This chain uses TRBV2 with TRBJ2-3; 12 bases fit TRBD2. Germline lookup yields CDR1 SNHLY and CDR2 FYNNEI. V lost 4 bases to trimming and J lost 4 bases; unmatched junction nucleotides: 9. The CDR3 covers 17 residues. CDR3 protein: CASSAGTSGFYSDTQYF. The CDR3 nucleotides are TGTGCCAGCAGTGCCGGGACTAGCGGGTTTTACTCAGATACGCAGTATTTT. Together with reference TRBV2 and TRBJ2-3, the CDR3 gives the full variable domain: EPEVTQTPSHQVTQMGQEVILRCVPISNHLYFYWYRQILGQKVEFLVSFYNNEISEKSEIFDDQFSVERPDGSNFTLKIRSTKLEDSAMYFCASSAGTSGFYSDTQYFGPGTRLTVL.

The sample holds many counts of this clonotype. The chain uses TRBV27 and TRBJ1-1; 12 bases are a match to TRBD1. This CDR3 comprises 16 residues. Germline V lookup: CDR1 MNHEY, CDR2 SMNVEV (reference sequence). The ends lost 5 bases at V and 4 bases at J; junction bases unmatched: 8. In DNA form, the CDR3 reads TGTGCCAGCAGTCCCGGGACAGGGGGCTTCTTCACTGAAGCTTTCTTT. Translating it yields CASSPGTGGFFTEAFF.

Ten or more counts support this clonotype. The V call is TRBV6-4, the J call TRBJ2-1; the match to TRBD2 covers 9 bases. From germline, CDR1 is MRHNA and CDR2 SNTAGT. V gave up 2 bases and J gave up 7 bases; unmatched junction bases: 9. The CDR3 sequence is 16 residues long. The CDR3 coding sequence is TGTGCCAGCAGTGACGGATCCGGCGGGGGGGCGAATGAGCAGTTCTTC. Translated, it gives CASSDGSGGGANEQFF.

This clonotype is deemed medium-sized (0.01 to 0.1%). V gene TRBV7-3 combines with J gene TRBJ1-5; a possible D gene is TRBD1 (5 bases). V was pared by 3 bases and J by 2 bases, with 11 bases between. Germline assignment: CDR1 SGHTA and CDR2 FQGTGA. The CDR3 is 15 residues long. In nucleotides, the CDR3 is TGTGCCAGCAGCTTCCCCGGGGGTTGCAATCAGCCCCAGCATTTT. Translation gives CASSFPGGCNQPQHF.